This T cell receptor beta chain was sequenced during a study of cytomegalovirus exposure and HLA in healthy donors (dated by TCRdb to about 2017). Looking at the study overall: According to an earlier analysis of a few hundred of the donors, some 180 million T cells yielded roughly 100 million unique TCR beta sequences and about 300 Gb of sequence data. Typing coverage differed by locus: A, B, C, DRB1 and DQB1 were typed in about 629-640 donors, DQA1 in about 560, DPA1 in approximately 610, and DPB1 in about 450. A later genetic analysis took genome-wide SNP genotypes for about 65% of the 666 donors and used that subset as a discovery cohort. Among the roughly 400 genotyped donors, about 85% belonged to the genetic ancestry cluster associated with self-reported Caucasian donors. To decide whether each TCR beta V gene segment behaved as functional or pseudogenic, an earlier analysis of some 540 of the donors relied on high-throughput TCR beta sequencing. Roughly five DR-DQ haplotypes were handled as single units for association and clustering, since linkage in the cohort was strong. In a later analysis, previously published TCR beta repertoires from about 670 donors were re-analyzed and high-resolution HLA genotyping was added so that TCR occurrence patterns could be studied. Among some 410 genotyped donors of the cohort, an average of approximately 240,000 unique TCR beta nucleotide sequences were sequenced per donor, roughly 18% of them non-productive. The study was designed to test whether signatures of past pathogen exposure could be identified by cataloging public T cell receptors. Alongside the repertoire data, information on donor age, sex, ethnicity and CMV serostatus was compiled. HLA typing included class I and class II loci at four-digit resolution. All discovery cohort repertoires had been generated using a single sequencing platform. The later analysis used no new phenotypic data to find candidate immune exposures, relying instead on TCR beta sequences and their occurrence across donors. Using immunosequencing, the study profiled T cell repertoires from about 610 subjects and related those repertoires to cytomegalovirus serostatus. Along with the roughly 710-subject first cohort, a separate validation cohort of over 90 different subjects was used. An early release covering over 500 HLA-typed donors comprised about 300 gigabases of sequencing data and around 80 million unique TCR sequences. To predict cytomegalovirus infection status, the study combined high-throughput TCR immunosequencing, statistical association of individual TCRs with disease status, and machine learning.

With respect to this clone: No antigen is known for it. Per-nucleotide qualities are absent, and no much larger clonotype sits a single base away.

The cohort was made up of several hundred healthy bone marrow donors. All cohort members were sampled while nominally healthy, although unrecorded immune exposures were likely present. The donor tested CMV seropositive, placing the donor among the 289 seropositive members of the cohort. A peripheral blood sample was provided by each donor, and peripheral blood mononuclear cells were used for TCR beta sequencing. The Qiagen DNeasy Blood Extraction Kit was used to extract genomic DNA from the blood cell samples. Receptors were amplified or captured by the immunoSEQ multiplex PCR assay. For the multiplex PCR, a mixture combining 60 forward primers for TCR Vbeta segments and 13 reverse primers for TCR Jbeta segments was used. A multiplex PCR assay on genomic DNA amplified the CDR3 region of rearranged TCR beta genes. The Illumina HiSeq System was used to sequence the amplified TCR beta libraries as 87-base-pair reads. The paper's processing steps were these. A later analysis counted tens of millions of unique TCR beta chains across the 550 to 750 repertoires, and around 12 million of these chains were shared by at least two donors. A nearest-neighbor algorithm error-corrected the raw reads and collapsed the reads into unique sequences, merging closely related sequences to remove PCR and sequencing errors. Alignment of CDR3 sequences to IMGT reference sequences was used to assign V, D and J gene segments. Each retained sequence needed at least a six-nucleotide match to both a V gene segment and a J gene segment. A rearrangement was called productive if the CDR3 had no stop codons and remained in frame with V and J, and every other rearrangement was called non-productive. CDR3 was defined by IMGT convention, running from the second conserved V-encoded cysteine to the conserved J-encoded phenylalanine. Sequences without an unambiguous match to a single V gene segment were excluded from the earlier analysis of about 640 of the donors. An earlier analysis of under 750 of the donors called V segments functional above 56.7% productive rearrangements and segregating when the between-donor standard deviation exceeded 5%. To diagnose cytomegalovirus status from the catalog of TCR beta chain sequences, a statistical classification framework was built. V and J gene assignment, in a later analysis, came from comparing TCR nucleotide sequences with IMGT/GENE-DB human TR gene sequences. Using the TCRdist pipeline, a later analysis assigned CDR3 sequences along with most-parsimonious VDJ recombination scenarios. In a later analysis, each TCR beta chain was defined by its CDR3 amino acid sequence together with its V-gene family, and reads lacking a unique V-gene family were excluded. A later analysis removed 500 to 650 highly shared, low-generation-probability nucleotide sequences to deal with suspected cross-contamination and a sequencing artifact. A later analysis calculated a clonal expansion index for each public chain from normalized within-repertoire ranks of inferred template counts. In a later analysis, generation probabilities were computed using a VDJ recombination model fitted to out-of-frame rearrangements, and the results were checked against IGoR. In a later analysis, TCR-TCR, TCR-HLA and TCR-CMV co-occurrence was scored with hypergeometric tests, and a repertoire-size bias correction was applied to TCR pairs. To estimate false discovery rates, a later analysis permuted the HLA or CMV assignments 20 times. In a later analysis, co-occurring TCRs were grouped using DBSCAN, and TCRdist sequence similarity was added for clustering within HLA-allele-positive subsets. Co-occurrence clustering excluded repertoires with fewer than 30,000 or more than 120,000 public chains, plus five with anomalous nucleotide sharing. This immuneACCESS table, as held by TCRdb, lists in-frame sequences with V and J called but not all clones. Of the missing ones, under half trace to an unresolved V gene in checked studies; the others have no known cause. D and trimming were read from the DNA, whereas the V and J calls and clone size are those reported in that table. The sample data list some 150,000 clones, and 65% to 85% of these were observed just once. The ten largest make up roughly 4.8% of the sample.

The full study reports these points: A cluster of highly shared sequence variants was judged likely to be a technical artifact of the sequencing pipeline. Sequencing depth was assumed to be roughly uniform across donors in the presence/absence analyses, though that assumption may not hold. A later analysis found that TCR association rates varied across HLA loci, with DRB1 alleles showing the most associated TCRs and HLA-C alleles the fewest. A further reported finding was that TCR beta sequences accurately predicted the HLA-A and HLA-B alleles for most subjects in the first cohort. A few of the identified cytomegalovirus-associated TCR beta chains were confirmed in vitro to be specific for cytomegalovirus antigens. According to a later analysis, most CMV-associated TCR beta chains appeared to be HLA-restricted, and the HLA associations seemed to be driven largely by CMV exposure. The cohort was sequenced for TCR beta chains only, and without alpha or paired-chain data the features that could be detected were limited. In both the original and validation cohorts, the classifier was reported to diagnose cytomegalovirus status with high specificity and sensitivity. The study gave a list of around 170 TCR beta chains associated with cytomegalovirus. Linkage disequilibrium might explain the correlated functional status among segregating V segments, but an unknown experimental factor could not be excluded. In a later genetic analysis, fewer N-insertions in productive TCRs were reported among donors in an Asian-associated ancestry cluster than the roughly 700-donor mean. At a false discovery rate of 0.05, a later analysis linked under 20,000 TCR beta sequences to specific HLA alleles. In a later genetic analysis, a missense DCLRE1C variant was associated with V-gene and J-gene trimming of TCR beta chains, and the association was replicated in an independent cohort. An earlier analysis of 450 to 750 of the donors showed that most TCR beta V segments appeared in productive rearrangements either about 90% or about 30% of the time, which broadly matched IMGT annotations. Because HLA typing was missing for some donors at each locus, association tests included only the typed subset. For the cohort, immune exposure information was limited to CMV serostatus. Strong co-occurrence of HLA alleles, especially DR and DQ, made assigning TCR associations to individual alleles difficult. In a later analysis, several top co-occurrence clusters were reported to appear linked to parvovirus B19, influenza, CMV and Epstein-Barr virus. In a later analysis, HLA-associated TCR beta chains were found to be more clonally expanded and to have lower generation probabilities than equally common non-associated chains. About 17 rarely observed V segments, including chromosome 9 orphons, were excluded from the earlier analysis of approximately 500 of the donors because counts were too low. Across donors, most TCR sequences were observed very rarely, whereas some public TCRs were present in many individuals. According to the authors, the approach could potentially be generalized to other disease states and immunological phenotypes.

This receptor was obtained from a woman aged 50 to 65 in good health and CMV-seropositive. Sequencing input: PBMCs.

Here is the DNA: TGTGCCAGCAGTTTAGACACAGGGGCCGATTCACCCCTCCACTTT. Its product reads: CASSLDTGADSPLHF. Recombination joined TRBV27 with TRBJ1-6, with 7 bases aligning to TRBD1. V lost 2 bases and J lost 8 bases, and the count of bases not matched to a germline gene is 6. Its CDR3 holds 15 amino acids, cysteine through phenylalanine. Solely the CDR3 DNA is kept, with 45 bases framed from the first base. Reading the germline V gene (reference sequence) gives CDR1 MNHEY and CDR2 SMNVEV.